The rows below give T cell receptor beta chains drawn from one sample of a study of shared clonotypes between healthy human individuals. Clones were read by immunoSEQ multiplex PCR, and TCRdb kept only the in-frame ones, dropping some. This sample yields about 1.1 million clones, of which 70% to 80% are seen a single time; roughly 0.83% belongs to the top ten. Sample: memory CD4+ T cells from PBMCs. The receptors were sampled from a young man in good health. Some clones in this sample may be carry-over from other donors' samples. Each CDR3 is given with its conserved first and last residue.

>TRBJ2-7|TRBV4-1
CASSQRAGTSYEQYF
>TRBJ2-3|TRBV20-1
CSPFWRDTQYF
>TRBJ2-2|TRBV25-1
CASTGGVHTGELFF
>TRBJ1-5|TRBV7-3
CASSLDRAQPQHF
>TRBJ2-5|TRBV25-1
CASSEYPPGETQYF
>TRBJ2-4|TRBV6-6
CASTLGSVAKNIQYF
>TRBJ2-7|TRBV10-3
CAIADPAGLAGPQISYEQYF
>TRBJ1-1|TRBV15
CATSRDLRAGGTEAFF
>TRBJ1-1|TRBV27
CASTGRAEAFF
>TRBJ2-2|TRBV5-1
CASSFVAGATGELFF
>TRBJ2-1|TRBV5-4
CASSVRQGRDEQFF
>TRBJ2-1|TRBV11-3
CASSFRASGRCEQFF
>TRBJ2-7|TRBV19
CASSYLLGQGAYEQYF
>TRBJ1-2|TRBV27
CASSQTGRSGYTF
>TRBJ1-3|TRBV5-1
CASSLAGTGYGNTIYF
>TRBJ1-5|TRBV6-1
CASRRTGSQPQHF
>TRBJ2-1|TRBV7-2
CASNIAGGPGEQFF
>TRBJ2-7|TRBV28
CASSITPVYEQYF
>TRBJ2-1|TRBV6-6
CASKVGGVGNEQFF
>TRBJ2-5|TRBV4-2
CASSQLTSGELQETQYF
>TRBJ2-7|TRBV28
CASQTSGRLYEQYF
>TRBJ1-1|TRBV5-1
CASSSASGLNTEAFF
>TRBJ2-2|TRBV2
CASSELLASGELFF
>TRBJ2-7|TRBV7-9
CASSLGAGGPHEQYF
>TRBJ2-3|TRBV19
CASSTRTSTDTQYF
>TRBJ1-1|TRBV10-3
CATNTGENTEAFF
>TRBJ2-3|TRBV5-1
CASSLRTSGSTDTQYF
>TRBJ2-7|TRBV27
CASSPAGTGYEQYF
>TRBJ1-2|TRBV6-1
CASSEARKAYGGYTF
>TRBJ2-7|TRBV5-1
CASSFQGLSAYEQYF
>TRBJ1-4|TRBV29-1
CSVARDMDEKLFF
>TRBJ2-1|TRBV11-3
CASSLGLNSYNEQFF
>TRBJ2-2|TRBV7-6
CASSPQGGNTGELFF
>TRBJ1-5|TRBV5-1
CASRSRGVNQPQHF
>TRBJ1-1|TRBV27
CASSVVLNEAFF
>TRBJ2-2|TRBV7-3
CASSLSPGELFF
>TRBJ1-1|TRBV4-1
CASSQGLINTEAFF
>TRBJ2-2|TRBV10-3
CAISLGNGELFF
>TRBJ2-2|TRBV7-2
CASREGRTGAAGELFF
>TRBJ2-1|TRBV4-1
CASSQGNNGRALNEQFF
>TRBJ1-3|TRBV28
CASSGTVSGNTIYF
>TRBJ1-5|TRBV28
CASSLGGTENQPQHF
>TRBJ2-1|TRBV5-4
CASSSTSGRGNEQFF
>TRBJ1-4|TRBV5-1
CASSKGQGRRPNEKLFF
>TRBJ2-7|TRBV2
CASRRDRGSSYEQYF
>TRBJ2-3|TRBV7-8
CAAGRDPTDTQYF
>TRBJ2-1|TRBV7-2
CASSSQRFEQFF
>TRBJ1-1|TRBV10-1
CASSLLGMNTEAFF
>TRBJ2-2|TRBV7-2
CASNIDRGLTGELFF
>TRBJ2-7|TRBV5-4
CASSLGGSSSYEQYF
>TRBJ2-1|TRBV2
CASRTRTSWNEQFF
>TRBJ1-1|TRBV9
CASSVDSRLFTEAFF
>TRBJ2-7|TRBV11-3
CASSSGGSSYEQYF
>TRBJ2-4|TRBV5-4
CASSLARGQMNIQYF